This entry is about one T cell receptor beta chain. Its antigen is as yet unknown. This record comes from a study of Ad26.COV2.S vaccination and SARS-CoV-2 variants. Treatment described: some 20 received Ad26.COV2.S at low or high dose, single or two shots; 5 received placebo; per-sample allocation not given. Material that was analyzed had been drawn on day 63 after the first vaccine or placebo injection. Wuhan-strain spike was delivered by a replication-incompetent Ad26 vector. The method was immunoSEQ multiplex PCR; TCRdb's version includes in-frame clones alone and lacks a portion of them. This table holds around 400,000 clones, 89% found once. The CDR3 has 12 amino acids. The V gene lost 2 bases and the J gene lost 7 bases, with 8 bases spanning the gap. Germline V gives CDR1 ENHRY, CDR2 SYGVKD. Overall study findings and caveats: Placebo recipients had lower spike-specific TCR breadth than vaccine recipients.

The rearrangement links TRBV10-3 to TRBJ2-5; D remains unclear. The TCR comes from a person aged 18-65 years who received the Ad26.COV2.S COVID-19 vaccine or a placebo. The sequencing here drew on peripheral blood, taken in a trial of Ad26.COV2.S vaccine versus placebo. The CDR3 region has the DNA TGTGCCATCAGTGAGGAAGGTGGGACCCAGTACTTC. Amino acid sequence: CAISEEGGTQYF.